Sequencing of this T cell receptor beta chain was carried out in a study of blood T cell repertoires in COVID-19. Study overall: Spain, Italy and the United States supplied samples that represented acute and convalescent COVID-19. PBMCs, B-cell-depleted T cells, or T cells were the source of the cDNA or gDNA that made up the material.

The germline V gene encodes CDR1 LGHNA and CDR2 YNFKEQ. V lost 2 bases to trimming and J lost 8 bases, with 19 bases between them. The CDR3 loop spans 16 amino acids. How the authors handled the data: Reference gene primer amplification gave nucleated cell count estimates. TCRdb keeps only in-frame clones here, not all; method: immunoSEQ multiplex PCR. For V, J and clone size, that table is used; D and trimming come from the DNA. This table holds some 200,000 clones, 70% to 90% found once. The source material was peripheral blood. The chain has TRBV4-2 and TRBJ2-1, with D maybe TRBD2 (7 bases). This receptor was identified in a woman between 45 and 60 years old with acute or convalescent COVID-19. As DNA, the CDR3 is TGTGCCAGCAGCCAACGGCCACGGGGGGCTTGGGATGAGCAGTTCTTC. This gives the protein CASSQRPRGAWDEQFF.